The clone carrying this TCR beta chain was detected only once. The antigen is not known. The sample comes from a study of identical twins. Study results and caveats: Its conclusions, products of cross-sectional statistical analysis, did not come from following the same donors.

TCRdb passed the 5' RACE reads through MiXCR, listing each CDR3 protein once. Here the sample spans hundreds of thousands of distinct CDR3 sequences, 21% being singletons. The same data also went into a second study, on T cells expressing NK-cell markers. That source notes: The same clonotypes also predominated in the CD3+CD56-NKG2C+ fraction of several donors.

Sequences were obtained from PBMCs. This TCR came from a woman between 18 and 30 years old in good health.

The chain's CDR3 is CSVRSHTDTQYF. The CDR3 nucleotides are TGCAGCGTTCGATCGCATACAGATACGCAGTATTTT. This sequence joins TRBV29-1 and TRBJ2-3; D unresolved. The CDR3 extends over 12 amino acids. Germline CDR1 is SQVTM and CDR2 is ANQGSEA. V shed 5 bases and J shed 3 bases, with 9 bases lying between them.